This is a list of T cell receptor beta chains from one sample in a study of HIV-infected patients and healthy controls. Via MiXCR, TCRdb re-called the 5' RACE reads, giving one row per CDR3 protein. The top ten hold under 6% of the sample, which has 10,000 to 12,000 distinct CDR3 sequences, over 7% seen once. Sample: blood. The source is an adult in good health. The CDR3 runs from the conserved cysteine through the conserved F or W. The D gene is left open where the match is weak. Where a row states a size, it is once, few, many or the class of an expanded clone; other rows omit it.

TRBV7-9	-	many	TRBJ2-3	CASSSGWSGDTQYF	TGTGCCAGCAGCTCCGGGTGGTCGGGGGATACGCAGTATTTT
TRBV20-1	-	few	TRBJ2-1	CSASPPGSPRNEQFF	TGCAGTGCTAGCCCTCCGGGTAGCCCCCGCAATGAGCAGTTCTTC
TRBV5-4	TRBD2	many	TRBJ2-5	CASSSRTSGGQTQYF	TGTGCCAGCAGCTCCCGGACTAGCGGGGGTCAGACCCAGTACTTC
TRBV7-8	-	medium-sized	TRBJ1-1	CASSPARDRDTEAFF	TGTGCCAGCAGCCCAGCGCGGGATCGGGACACTGAAGCTTTCTTT
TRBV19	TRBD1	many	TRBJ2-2	CASRQDRTNTGELFF	TGTGCCAGTAGACAGGACAGGACGAACACCGGGGAGCTGTTTTTT
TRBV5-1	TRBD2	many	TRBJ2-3	CASSLGLATDTQYF	TGCGCCAGCAGCTTGGGACTAGCCACAGATACGCAGTATTTT
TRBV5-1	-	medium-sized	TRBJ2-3	CASSPGLAEHTDTQYF	TGCGCCAGCAGCCCTGGCCTGGCGGAACACACAGATACGCAGTATTTT
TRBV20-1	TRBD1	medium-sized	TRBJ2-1	CSALTGDGDEQFF	TGCAGTGCCCTGACAGGGGATGGCGATGAGCAGTTCTTC
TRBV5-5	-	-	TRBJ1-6	CASSSRLGISPLHF	TGTGCCAGCAGCTCGAGGCTGGGGATATCACCCCTCCACTTT
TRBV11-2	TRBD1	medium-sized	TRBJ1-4	CVGARGPNEKLFF	TGTGTCGGAGCGAGGGGGCCTAATGAAAAACTGTTTTTT
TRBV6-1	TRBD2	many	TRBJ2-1	CASSGPWAGGLGSYNEQFF	TGTGCCAGCAGTGGGCCTTGGGCGGGGGGCCTTGGGTCCTACAATGAGCAGTTCTTC
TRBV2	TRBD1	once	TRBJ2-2	CAIHSGTGPNTGELFF	TGTGCCATACACTCCGGGACAGGACCGAACACCGGGGAGCTGTTTTTT
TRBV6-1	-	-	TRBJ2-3	CASSERRLGPSDTQYF	TGTGCCAGCAGTGAGCGCCGGCTTGGGCCATCGGATACGCAGTATTTT
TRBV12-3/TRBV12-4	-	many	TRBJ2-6	CASSDSGANVLTF	TGTGCCAGCAGTGATTCTGGGGCCAACGTCCTGACTTTC
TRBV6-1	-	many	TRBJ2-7	CASSYGQNYEQYF	TGTGCCAGCAGTTACGGACAGAACTACGAGCAGTACTTC